This TCR beta chain stems from a study of blood T cells in healthy people across ages. Points from the study as a whole: A strong correlation between TCR beta diversity and naive T cell percentage was seen. With unsorted PBMCs, a conclusive comparison of naive versus antigen-experienced cells was not possible. The long-lived group displayed more naive CD4+ cells, plus higher diversity, than the aged donors did.

Then a second PCR, running about 6 to 11 cycles, was carried out with a sample-barcoded 5' primer and a J-beta primer mix. Sequencing yielded, for each sample, at least 2.5 million paired-end reads carrying CDR3. Via MiXCR, TCRdb re-called the 5' RACE reads, giving one row per CDR3 protein. The sample has about 1 million distinct CDR3 sequences; 40% to 50% are singletons. Germline loops: CDR1 SEHNR, CDR2 FQNEAQ (reference sequence). The CDR3 covers 11 residues. A word on this clonotype: No antigen is known for it. Relative to the germline gene, one junction end is altered; a read error may explain this.

The clonotype originates from a woman between 55 and 75 years old in good health. The source material was blood. The rearrangement links TRBV7-9 to TRBJ2-7; D is uncertain. The CDR3 sequence: CASSPDCEQYF. The DNA for the CDR3 is TGCGCCAGCAGCCCAGACTGCGAGCAGTACTTC.